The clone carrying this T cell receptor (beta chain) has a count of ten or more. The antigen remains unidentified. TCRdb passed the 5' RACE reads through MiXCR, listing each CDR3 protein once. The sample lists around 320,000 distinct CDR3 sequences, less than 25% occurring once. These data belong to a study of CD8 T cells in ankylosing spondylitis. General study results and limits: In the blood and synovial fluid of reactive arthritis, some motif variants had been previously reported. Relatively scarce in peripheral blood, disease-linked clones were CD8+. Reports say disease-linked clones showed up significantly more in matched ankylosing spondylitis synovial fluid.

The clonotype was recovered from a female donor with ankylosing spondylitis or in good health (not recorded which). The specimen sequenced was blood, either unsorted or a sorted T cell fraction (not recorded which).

The CDR3 bases are TGTGCCAGCAGAGGGGCTGGGCTTCACTATGGCTACACCTTC. The encoded protein is CASRGAGLHYGYTF. The chain recombines TRBV25-1 with TRBJ1-2, with D tentatively TRBD1 (5 bases). V was trimmed by 6 bases and J by 3 bases, leaving 14 bases between them. The CDR3 has 14 residues. Germline V gene lookup returns CDR1 MGHDK and CDR2 SYGVNS.